This T cell receptor beta chain derives from a study of identical twins. This clonotype came up a few times. Its target is not known. Whole-study findings and limits: Cord blood beta clonotypes that were abundant carried fewer insertions, and memory repertoires showed no such trend. Conclusions relied on cross-sectional statistical analysis, not following the same donors. Out-of-frame TCR alpha sharing in monozygotic twins exceeded recombination model predictions.

It was template switching that added a universal primer site, and there were unique molecular identifiers on the cDNA. TCRdb re-called the 5' RACE reads through MiXCR, storing one row per CDR3 protein. The table shows a few hundred thousand distinct CDR3 sequences, with more than 9% occurring only once. These records were also assigned to another study, of yellow fever vaccine responses in identical twins.

The sample taken for sequencing was PBMCs. The receptor was isolated from a woman between 18 and 30 years old in good health.

The CDR3 here is CSARANAPGLAGGGNTGELFF. As DNA, the CDR3 is TGCAGTGCTAGAGCGAACGCCCCGGGACTAGCGGGAGGGGGCAACACCGGGGAGCTGTTTTTT. The chain has TRBV20-1 and TRBJ2-2; TRBD2 aligns across 16 bases. This CDR3 comprises 21 residues. With 1 base clipped from V and 2 bases from J, the junction kept 13 bases outside the gene matches. CDR1 and CDR2 from the germline V gene are DFQATT and SNEGSKA (reference sequence).